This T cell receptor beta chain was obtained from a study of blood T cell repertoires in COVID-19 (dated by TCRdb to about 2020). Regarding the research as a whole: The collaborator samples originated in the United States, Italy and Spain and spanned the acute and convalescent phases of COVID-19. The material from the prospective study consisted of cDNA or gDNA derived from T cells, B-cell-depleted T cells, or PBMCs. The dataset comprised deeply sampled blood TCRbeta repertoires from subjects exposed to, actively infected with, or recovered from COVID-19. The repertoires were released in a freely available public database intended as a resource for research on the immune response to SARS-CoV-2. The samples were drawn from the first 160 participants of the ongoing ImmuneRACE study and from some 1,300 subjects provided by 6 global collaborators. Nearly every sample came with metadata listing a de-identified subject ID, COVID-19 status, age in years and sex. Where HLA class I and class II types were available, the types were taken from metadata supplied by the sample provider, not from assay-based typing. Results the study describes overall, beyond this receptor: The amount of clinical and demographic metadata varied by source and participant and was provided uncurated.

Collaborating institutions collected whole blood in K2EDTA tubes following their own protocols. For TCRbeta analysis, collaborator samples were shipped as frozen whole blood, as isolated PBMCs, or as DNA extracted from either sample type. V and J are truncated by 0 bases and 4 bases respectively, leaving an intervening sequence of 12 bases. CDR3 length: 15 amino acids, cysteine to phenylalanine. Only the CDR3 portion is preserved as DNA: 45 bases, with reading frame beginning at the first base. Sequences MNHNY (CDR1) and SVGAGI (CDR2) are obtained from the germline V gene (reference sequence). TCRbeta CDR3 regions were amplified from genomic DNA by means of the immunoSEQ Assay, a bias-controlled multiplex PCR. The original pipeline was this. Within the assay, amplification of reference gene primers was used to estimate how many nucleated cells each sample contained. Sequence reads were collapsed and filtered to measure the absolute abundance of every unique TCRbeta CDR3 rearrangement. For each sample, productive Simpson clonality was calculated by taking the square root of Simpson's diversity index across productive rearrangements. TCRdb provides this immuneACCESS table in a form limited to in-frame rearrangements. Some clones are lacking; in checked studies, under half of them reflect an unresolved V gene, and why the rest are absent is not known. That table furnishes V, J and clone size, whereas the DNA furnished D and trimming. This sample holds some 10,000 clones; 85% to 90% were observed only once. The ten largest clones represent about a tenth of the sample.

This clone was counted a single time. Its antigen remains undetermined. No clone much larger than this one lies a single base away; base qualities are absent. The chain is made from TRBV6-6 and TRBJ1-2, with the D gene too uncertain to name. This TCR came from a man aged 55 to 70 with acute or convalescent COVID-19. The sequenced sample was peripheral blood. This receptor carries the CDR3 CASSYSDSQSYGYTF. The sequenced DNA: TGTGCCAGCAGTTACTCGGACTCACAGAGCTATGGCTACACCTTC.